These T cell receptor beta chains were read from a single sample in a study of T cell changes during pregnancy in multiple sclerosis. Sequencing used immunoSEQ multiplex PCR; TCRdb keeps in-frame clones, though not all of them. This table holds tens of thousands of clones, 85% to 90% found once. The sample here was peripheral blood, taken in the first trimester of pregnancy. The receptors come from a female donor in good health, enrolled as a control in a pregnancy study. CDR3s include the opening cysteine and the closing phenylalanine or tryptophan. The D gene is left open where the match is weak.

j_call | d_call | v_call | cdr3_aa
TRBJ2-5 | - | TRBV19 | CASSNHGETQYF
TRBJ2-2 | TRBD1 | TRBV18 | CASSPKTGGYTGELFF
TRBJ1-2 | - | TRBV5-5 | CASSLPALGGGYTF
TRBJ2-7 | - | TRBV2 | CASSLEGTYEQYF
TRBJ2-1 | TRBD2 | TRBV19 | CASRGLAGEGEQFF
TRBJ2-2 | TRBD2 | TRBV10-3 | CAISPGLDYTGELFF
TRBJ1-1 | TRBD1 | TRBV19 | CASSSGQGWLNTEAFF
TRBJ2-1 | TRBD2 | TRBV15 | CATSREQTSGRVNEQFF
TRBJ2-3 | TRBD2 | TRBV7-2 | CASSLGGRGRGDTQYF
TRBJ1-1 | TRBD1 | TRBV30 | CAWSSTGGNTEAFF
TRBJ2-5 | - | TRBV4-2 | CASSQVPGAETQYF
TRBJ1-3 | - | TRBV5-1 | CASSEDSLTGNTIYF
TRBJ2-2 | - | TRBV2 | CASSGRTIPNTGELFF
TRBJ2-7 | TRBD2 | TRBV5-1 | CASSLLAGASYEQYF
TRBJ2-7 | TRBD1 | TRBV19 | CASSPGTGFYEQYF
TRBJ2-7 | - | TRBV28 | CASSPGRRGSHEQYF
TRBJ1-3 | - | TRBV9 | CASSVTSTVSSGNTIYF